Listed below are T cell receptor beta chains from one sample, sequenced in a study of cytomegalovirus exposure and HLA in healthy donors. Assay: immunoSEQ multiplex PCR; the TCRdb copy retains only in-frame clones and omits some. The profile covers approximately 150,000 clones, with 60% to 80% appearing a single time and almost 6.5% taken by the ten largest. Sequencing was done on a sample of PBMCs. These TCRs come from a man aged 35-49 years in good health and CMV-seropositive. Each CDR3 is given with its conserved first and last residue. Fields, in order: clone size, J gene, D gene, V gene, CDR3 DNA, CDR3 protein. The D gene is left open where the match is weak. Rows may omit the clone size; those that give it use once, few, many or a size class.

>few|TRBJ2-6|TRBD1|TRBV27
TGTGCCAGCAGACCTGGGACAGCTGGGGCCAACGTCCTGACTTTC
CASRPGTAGANVLTF
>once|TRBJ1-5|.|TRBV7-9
TGTGCCAGCAGCCAAGGGACAATCCAGCCCCAGCATTTT
CASSQGTIQPQHF
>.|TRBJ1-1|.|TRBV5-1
TGCGCCAGCAGCTTTGCCGGCGGAGGAGCTTTCTTT
CASSFAGGGAFF
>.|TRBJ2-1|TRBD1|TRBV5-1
TGCGCCAGCAGCTCACAGGGGGAGCAGGAGCAGTTCTTC
CASSSQGEQEQFF
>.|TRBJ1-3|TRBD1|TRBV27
TGTGCCAGCACTACTCCCCGGGACAGGGTGTCTGGAAACACCATATATTTT
CASTTPRDRVSGNTIYF
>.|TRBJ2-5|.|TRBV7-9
TGTGCCAGCAGAACCCGGTCCGGGTCCCCGCAGGAGACCCAGTACTTC
CASRTRSGSPQETQYF
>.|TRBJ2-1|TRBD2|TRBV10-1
TGCGCCAGCAGTCCTGGACTAGTTCGAAATGAGCAGTTCTTC
CASSPGLVRNEQFF
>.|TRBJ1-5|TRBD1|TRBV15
TGTGCCACCAGCCCGATGGCAGGGGGATATCAGCCCCAGCATTTT
CATSPMAGGYQPQHF
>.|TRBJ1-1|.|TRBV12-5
TGTGCTAGTGGTTTCGGTTGGACTGAAGCTTTCTTT
CASGFGWTEAFF
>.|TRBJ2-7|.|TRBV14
TGTGCCAGCAGCCTGTCACGGTGGGGAGCCTACGAGCAGTACTTC
CASSLSRWGAYEQYF
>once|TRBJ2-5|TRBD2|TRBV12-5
TGTGCTAGTGGTTCCGGACTAGCGGGAGGCCATCAAGAGACCCAGTACTTC
CASGSGLAGGHQETQYF
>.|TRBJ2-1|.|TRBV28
TGTGCCAGCAGTGAGGACAGAGCATACAATGAGCAGTTCTTC
CASSEDRAYNEQFF
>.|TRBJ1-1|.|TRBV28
TGTGCCAGCAGTGTTGGCGAGGGGGTGAACACTGAAGCTTTCTTT
CASSVGEGVNTEAFF
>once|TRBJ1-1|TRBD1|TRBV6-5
TGTGCCAGCAGTTATCGACTACGGACAGGGGACACTGAAGCTTTCTTT
CASSYRLRTGDTEAFF
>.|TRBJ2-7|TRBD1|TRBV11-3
TGTGCCAGCAGCTTAAACCAGGGGGTGGGCGAGCAGTACTTC
CASSLNQGVGEQYF
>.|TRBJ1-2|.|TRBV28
TGTGCCAGCAGTTTTAGCAGCAACTATGGCTACACCTTC
CASSFSSNYGYTF
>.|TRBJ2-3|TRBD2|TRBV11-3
TGTGCCAGCAGCTCCAGGACTAGCGGGAGTCCCAAAGATACGCAGTATTTT
CASSSRTSGSPKDTQYF
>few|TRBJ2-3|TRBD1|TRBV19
TGTGCCAGTAGTGTTAACAGGGGAGATACGCAGTATTTT
CASSVNRGDTQYF
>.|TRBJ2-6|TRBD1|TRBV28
TGTGCCAGCAGTCCCGGACAGGGGGCGCCTGGGGCCAACGTCCTGACTTTC
CASSPGQGAPGANVLTF
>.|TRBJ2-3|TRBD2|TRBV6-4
TGTGCCAGTGCGGGAGACTGGACAGATACGCAGTATTTT
CASAGDWTDTQYF
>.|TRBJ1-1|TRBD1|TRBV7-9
TGTGCCAGCAGCCTCGGACAGGCGAACACTGAAGCTTTCTTT
CASSLGQANTEAFF
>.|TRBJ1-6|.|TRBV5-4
TGTGCCAGCAGCCCTAACAGGGAATCCTATAATTCACCCCTCCACTTT
CASSPNRESYNSPLHF
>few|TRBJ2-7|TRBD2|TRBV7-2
TGTGCCAGCAGCACAGTAACTAGCGGGACTTACGAGCAGTACTTC
CASSTVTSGTYEQYF
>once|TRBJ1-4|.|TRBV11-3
TGTGCCAGCAGCTTAGATTCGAGCGGAATACTGTTTTTT
CASSLDSSGILFF
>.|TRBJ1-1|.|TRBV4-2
TGTGCCAGCAGCCAATTTACAGAGCCGAACACTGAAGCTTTCTTT
CASSQFTEPNTEAFF
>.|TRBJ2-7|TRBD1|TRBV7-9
TGTGCCAGCAGCTTAGAAGGGGGCCGGGAGCAGTACTTC
CASSLEGGREQYF